The 18 T cell receptor beta chains given below trace back to one sample, sequenced in a study of blood T cell repertoires in COVID-19. Only in-frame clones appear in the TCRdb table, and some are missing; sequencing was by immunoSEQ multiplex PCR. The table shows around 220,000 clones, with 85% to 95% occurring only once. The sequenced sample consisted of PBMCs or T cells enriched from blood (not recorded which). The receptors come from a woman aged 18-29 years who had recovered from COVID-19.

This clone has only a few counts. V and J are TRBV7-9 and TRBJ2-2; D unclear. Germline CDR1 SEHNR, CDR2 FQNEAQ (reference sequence). This CDR3 is 12 amino acids long. The germline V and J ends were trimmed by 5 bases and 3 bases, with 4 bases remaining between them. The CDR3 nucleotides read TGTGCCAGCAGCCCATACACCGGGGAGCTGTTTTTT. As protein: CASSPYTGELFF.

The V gene is TRBV18, the J gene TRBJ2-2; TRBD1 matches at 11 bases. Germline-derived CDR1 and CDR2 are KGHSH and LQKENI. The V gene end was trimmed by 4 bases and the J gene end by 7 bases; junction bases not matched to a gene: 5. The CDR3 runs to 15 residues. CDR3 bases: TGTGCCAGCTCACGCAGGACAGGGGGCATCGGGGAGCTGTTTTTT. Translated, it gives CASSRRTGGIGELFF.

This chain links TRBV15 with TRBJ1-2; 9 bases line up with TRBD1. CDR3 size: 15 residues. Germline loops: CDR1 LNHNV, CDR2 YYDKDF (reference sequence). Unmatched junction bases numbered 9, after V lost 5 bases and J lost 5 bases. CDR3 amino acids: CATSLPGQGFYGYTF. The CDR3 region has the DNA TGTGCCACCAGCTTACCGGGACAGGGTTTTTATGGCTACACCTTC.

The rearrangement joins TRBV28 to TRBJ1-1, with TRBD1 matching 7 bases. Germline CDR1 reads MDHEN; CDR2 reads SYDVKM. The CDR3 length is 14 residues. Trimming removed 5 bases from V and 1 base from J; junction bases left unmatched: 4. The CDR3 region is CASSPGGQNTEAFF. As DNA, the CDR3 is TGTGCCAGCAGTCCAGGGGGACAGAACACTGAAGCTTTCTTT.

The V call is TRBV7-3, the J call TRBJ1-1, with 9 bases that match TRBD1. Per germline, CDR1 SGHTA and CDR2 FQGTGA. The CDR3 extends over 15 amino acids. With 2 bases clipped from V and 6 bases from J, the junction kept 7 bases outside the gene matches. This CDR3 reads CASSLGTGYGSEAFF. The CDR3 DNA sequence: TGTGCCAGCAGCTTAGGGACAGGGTATGGGTCTGAAGCTTTCTTT. Combining the CDR3 with reference TRBV7-3 and TRBJ1-1 gives the whole variable domain GAGVSQTPSNKVTEKGKYVELRCDPISGHTALYWYRQSLGQGPEFLIYFQGTGAADDSGLPNDRFFAVRPEGSVSTLKIQRTERGDSAVYLCASSLGTGYGSEAFFGQGTRLTVV.

This chain links TRBV19 with TRBJ2-1; 8 bases are shared with TRBD2. Germline trimming cut 4 bases from V and 6 bases from J; bases unmatched to any gene: 2. The CDR3 loop spans 13 amino acids. Per germline, CDR1 LNHDA and CDR2 SQIVND (reference sequence). CDR3 DNA: TGTGCCAGTAGTACTCGGGGGGGCAATGAGCAGTTCTTC. Amino acids: CASSTRGGNEQFF.

V usage is TRBV28 and J usage is TRBJ2-3, with 9 bases matching TRBD1. The CDR3 loop spans 17 amino acids. Germline trimming cut 6 bases from V and 1 base from J; bases unmatched to any gene: 11. Looked up from germline, CDR1 is MDHEN and CDR2 is SYDVKM. The CDR3 reads CASSTTSGDRGTDTQYF. Here the CDR3 DNA reads TGTGCCAGCAGCACAACTTCGGGGGACAGGGGCACAGATACGCAGTATTTT.

The chain is built from TRBV7-3 and TRBJ2-1, with 8 bases fitting TRBD1. The germline gives CDR1 SGHTA, CDR2 FQGTGA. With V trimmed by 5 bases and J by 7 bases, 10 bases remained unmatched. The CDR3 sequence is 15 residues long. The CDR3 nucleotides are TGTGCCAGCAGCAATAGCAGGGGGCGAGGGAATGAGCAGTTCTTC. Amino acids: CASSNSRGRGNEQFF.

This chain joins TRBV13 and TRBJ1-4; no firm D call. V lost 5 bases and J 0 bases, leaving 13 bases between the germline ends. Germline CDR1 is PRHDT and CDR2 is FYEKMQ (reference sequence). The CDR3 spans 16 residues. CDR3 sequence reads: CASSLGPRTTNEKLFF. The CDR3 nucleotides read TGTGCCAGCAGCCTCGGCCCGAGGACAACTAATGAAAAACTGTTTTTT.

V usage is TRBV14 and J usage is TRBJ1-6, with no clear D. The CDR3 totals 14 residues. Germline V CDR1 and CDR2: SGHDN, FVKESK. The V and J ends lost 4 bases and 9 bases respectively, with 13 bases between them. CDR3 coding DNA: TGTGCCAGCAGCCGAACCACCGGAGGTTCACCCCTCCACTTT. It codes for CASSRTTGGSPLHF. Full variable domain (remainder filled in from reference TRBV14 and TRBJ1-6): EAGVTQFPSHSVIEKGQTVTLRCDPISGHDNLYWYRRVMGKEIKFLLHFVKESKQDESGMPNNRFLAERTGGTYSTLKVQPAELEDSGVYFCASSRTTGGSPLHFGNGTRLTVT.

This chain uses TRBV4-3 with TRBJ1-2, with D perhaps TRBD1 (5 bases). Germline lookup yields CDR1 LGHNA and CDR2 YSLEER. This CDR3 contains 13 residues. V was pared by 2 bases and J by 7 bases, with 11 bases between. CDR3 sequence: CASSQYDSTGYTF. CDR3 DNA: TGCGCCAGCAGCCAATACGACAGTACTGGCTACACCTTC.

This chain joins TRBV7-9 and TRBJ1-1; D possibly corresponds to TRBD1 (5 bases). CDR3 length equals 17 residues. V lost 1 base and J 5 bases, leaving 20 bases between the germline ends. CDR1 and CDR2 (germline): SEHNR, FQNEAQ (reference sequence). CDR3 sequence reads: CASSLGGVDSVGTEAFF. CDR3 coding DNA: TGTGCCAGCAGCTTAGGTGGGGTAGACAGCGTGGGGACTGAAGCTTTCTTT.

The rearrangement links TRBV5-1 to TRBJ1-4; TRBD1 might be the D (5 bases). The CDR3 consists of 16 residues. CDR1 SGHRS and CDR2 YFSETQ come from the germline V gene. The germline V and J ends were trimmed by 0 bases and 6 bases, with 15 bases remaining between them. The CDR3 loop reads CASSLVGVGPDEKLFF. For the CDR3, the DNA is TGCGCCAGCAGCTTGGTCGGTGTGGGGCCGGATGAAAAACTGTTTTTT.

At least ten counts were recorded for this clone. This chain links TRBV2 with TRBJ2-7, with a possible D match to TRBD2 (6 bases). Germline V gene data show CDR1 as SNHLY and CDR2 as FYNNEI. The CDR3 contains 12 residues. Deletions cut 7 bases from V and 6 bases from J, with 13 bases between. This chain's CDR3 is CASNVFGGEQYF. The CDR3 nucleotides read TGTGCCAGCAACGTATTCGGGGGCGAGCAGTACTTC.

The rearrangement links TRBV11-3 to TRBJ2-2, with TRBD2 as a possible D gene (6 bases). Germline CDR1 reads SGHNT; CDR2 reads YENEEA. The V end was cut by 4 bases, the J end by 0 bases, with 6 bases between. The CDR3 sequence is 14 residues long. The CDR3, as DNA: TGTGCCAGCAGCTCTAGCGCGAACACCGGGGAGCTGTTTTTT. Translating it yields CASSSSANTGELFF.

The genes are TRBV18 and TRBJ1-3; D is undetermined. The length of the CDR3 is 16 residues. Germline CDR1 reads KGHSH; CDR2 reads LQKENI. Trimming removed 1 base at V and 4 bases at J, with 14 bases between. The CDR3 protein is CASSPLGEAGGNTIYF. The CDR3 nucleotides are TGTGCCAGCTCACCACTCGGGGAGGCAGGAGGAAACACCATATATTTT. Combining the CDR3 with reference TRBV18 and TRBJ1-3 gives the whole variable domain NAGVMQNPRHLVRRRGQEARLRCSPMKGHSHVYWYRQLPEEGLKFMVYLQKENIIDESGMPKERFSAEFPKEGPSILRIQQVVRGDSAAYFCASSPLGEAGGNTIYFGEGSWLTVV.

This clone occurred once. The V call is TRBV19, the J call TRBJ1-6; TRBD1 matches at 9 bases. V lost 6 bases, J lost 5 bases, and 5 bases stayed unmatched. The CDR3 has 15 residues. Germline V gene data show CDR1 as LNHDA and CDR2 as SQIVND (reference sequence). CDR3 region: CASRWTGDNNSPLHF. In DNA, the CDR3 is TGTGCCAGTAGATGGACAGGGGATAATAATTCACCCCTCCACTTT. Complete variable domain (other parts from reference TRBV19 and TRBJ1-6): DGGITQSPKYLFRKEGQNVTLSCEQNLNHDAMYWYRQDPGQGLRLIYYSQIVNDFQKGDIAEGYSVSREKKESFPLTVTSAQKNPTAFYLCASRWTGDNNSPLHFGNGTRLTVT.

The V gene is TRBV3-1 (or the pseudogene TRBV3-2), the J gene TRBJ2-3; D gene ambiguous. This CDR3 region has 16 residues. Germline loops: CDR1 LGHDT, CDR2 YNNKEL (reference sequence). Trimming took off 3 bases at V and 2 bases at J, with 15 bases between the two ends. CDR3 in amino acids: CASSHPRGQPTDTQYF. The CDR3 nucleotides read TGTGCCAGCAGCCATCCCCGCGGTCAGCCCACAGATACGCAGTATTTT.